The 19 T cell receptor beta chains given below trace back to one sample, sequenced in a study of T cell repertoires in cytomegalovirus infection. What these receptors recognize is not known. TCRdb independently ran MiXCR on the reads; one entry per CDR3 protein. The sample gives 150,000 to 200,000 distinct CDR3 sequences, about a fifth of which show up once; 20% to 30% is in the top ten. The source material was CD8+ T cells from cultured PBMCs, sampled from culture after CMV antigen stimulation. These receptors were obtained from a human donor in good health (CMV status not recorded). Some clones in this sample may be carry-over from other donors' samples.

The rearrangement links TRBV7-9 to TRBJ2-1; D is undetermined. CDR3 size: 16 residues. Germline V gene lookup returns CDR1 SEHNR and CDR2 FQNEAQ (reference sequence). V lost 1 base, J lost 5 bases, and 15 bases lay in between. DNA of the CDR3: TGTGCCAGCAGCTTAGTTTCCAGAACCCCTAACAATGAGCAGTTCTTC. It translates to CASSLVSRTPNNEQFF.

This chain connects TRBV7-6 to TRBJ1-3, with a tentative D call TRBD1 (5 bases). CDR1 SGHVS and CDR2 FNYEAQ come from the germline V gene. The V end lost 5 bases, the J end lost 4 bases, and 12 bases lay between the germline ends. The CDR3 length is 14 residues. The CDR3 sequence: CASSPMEGGNTIYF. CDR3 DNA sequence: TGTGCCAGCAGCCCGATGGAGGGGGGAAACACCATATATTTT.

The gene calls are TRBV2 and TRBJ1-1; the D gene is possibly TRBD1 (6 bases). V was pared by 8 bases and J by 4 bases, with 17 bases between. The CDR3 length is 14 residues. Germline assignment: CDR1 SNHLY and CDR2 FYNNEI. Here the CDR3 DNA reads TGTGCCAGCTCCTCGGCAGGGGTTGGCACTGAAGCTTTCTTT. This gives the protein CASSSAGVGTEAFF.

This chain connects TRBV4-1 to TRBJ2-7, with a weak D call TRBD2 (6 bases). Trimming pared 6 bases from V and 3 bases from J, leaving 15 bases between. This CDR3 has 14 residues. The V gene's germline CDR1 is MGHRA and CDR2 YSYEKL. CDR3 residues: CASREPGLSYEQYF. DNA for the CDR3: TGCGCCAGCAGAGAACCGGGACTGAGCTACGAGCAGTACTTC.

This clonotype was detected only a few times. The V and J genes are TRBV12-3 or TRBV12-4 and TRBJ1-2; 11 bases fit TRBD1. This CDR3 has 16 amino acids. After removal of 7 bases from V and 8 bases from J, the junction contained 15 bases not matched to a gene. The DNA of the CDR3 is TGTGCCAGCACCCACTCTCTACCGGGACAGGGGGACGGCTACACCTTC. The encoded protein is CASTHSLPGQGDGYTF.

In nucleotides, the CDR3 is TGCGCCAGCAGCGGGGACAGGGGTGAAGCTTTCTTT. Protein product: CASSGDRGEAFF. The rearrangement joins TRBV5-1 to TRBJ1-1, with 10 bases matching TRBD1. This CDR3 is built from 12 residues. V gave up 4 bases and J gave up 7 bases; unmatched junction bases: 1. The V gene's germline CDR1 is SGHRS and CDR2 YFSETQ.

J is TRBJ1-5 and V is TRBV7-8, with D possibly being TRBD1 (5 bases). The CDR3 totals 14 residues. CDR1 SGHVS and CDR2 FQNEAQ come from the germline V gene. Trimming removed 5 bases from V and 6 bases from J, with 14 bases in between. This CDR3 reads CASSRGTELQPQHF. In nucleotides, the CDR3 is TGTGCCAGCAGCCGCGGGACGGAACTTCAGCCCCAGCATTTT.

The V and J genes are TRBV5-6 and TRBJ1-6; no clear D. The germline V and J ends were trimmed by 2 bases and 14 bases, with 17 bases remaining between them. The germline V gene encodes CDR1 SGHDT and CDR2 YYEEEE. CDR3 length: 14 residues. CDR3 nucleotides: TGTGCCAGCAGCTTAACGGGCAGGCTTGGGTCCCTCCACTTT. It specifies CASSLTGRLGSLHF. The full variable domain, in which reference TRBV5-6 and TRBJ1-6 provide the parts outside the CDR3, is DAGVTQSPTHLIKTRGQQVTLRCSPKSGHDTVSWYQQALGQGPQFIFQYYEEEERQRGNFPDRFSGHQFPNYSSELNVNALLLGDSALYLCASSLTGRLGSLHFGNGTRLTVT.

This clonotype was counted many times. The chain couples TRBV18 to TRBJ2-7, with unresolved D. The CDR3 runs 12 residues. Trimming shortened V by 6 bases and J by 5 bases, and 11 bases separated the two germline ends. Germline values: CDR1 KGHSH, CDR2 LQKENI. The CDR3 DNA reads TGTGCCAGCTCCATATTTAACGACGAGCAGTACTTC. It encodes CASSIFNDEQYF.

V usage is TRBV10-3 and J usage is TRBJ1-1, with D perhaps matching TRBD1 (6 bases). This CDR3 comprises 15 residues. V was pared by 3 bases and J by 0 bases, with 11 bases between. The V gene's germline CDR1 is ENHRY and CDR2 SYGVKD. CDR3 nucleotide sequence: TGTGCCATCAGTGATCCGGACAGATTGAACACTGAAGCTTTCTTT. This sequence encodes CAISDPDRLNTEAFF.

This sequence joins TRBV7-9 and TRBJ2-6; D not resolved. This CDR3 has 12 amino acids. Germline CDR1 and CDR2: SEHNR and FQNEAQ (reference sequence). The V end lost 10 bases, the J end lost 11 bases, and 15 bases lay between the germline ends. In DNA, the CDR3 is TGTGCCACCGACTGGGTAGGAGACGTCCTGACTTTC. It encodes CATDWVGDVLTF.

This clonotype turned up a few times. The chain joins TRBV6-5 to TRBJ1-2; D gene ambiguous. Trimming cost V 2 bases and J 2 bases, with 9 bases left between them. CDR1 and CDR2 from the germline V gene are MNHEY and SVGAGI. This CDR3 has 14 residues. The CDR3 DNA reads TGTGCCAGCAGTTACGACCGAACCAACTATGGCTACACCTTC. Amino acid sequence: CASSYDRTNYGYTF.

The chain uses TRBV12-3 or TRBV12-4 and TRBJ2-3, with 11 positions matching TRBD2. Trimming cost V 4 bases and J 2 bases; bases outside gene matches: 20. The CDR3 runs 21 residues. This CDR3 is CASSSGLLAGDSLSNTDTQYF. In DNA, the CDR3 is TGTGCCAGCAGTTCGGGACTACTAGCGGGGGACTCATTGTCTAACACAGATACGCAGTATTTT.

The rearrangement links TRBV6-5 to TRBJ2-2, with 7 bases matching TRBD1. CDR1 and CDR2 (germline): MNHEY, SVGAGI. The CDR3 totals 15 residues. With V trimmed by 4 bases and J by 3 bases, 5 bases remained unmatched. The DNA for the CDR3 is TGTGCCAGCAGTTCCGACAGGGTCGACACCGGGGAGCTGTTTTTT. This translates into CASSSDRVDTGELFF.

This clonotype came up a few times. This rearrangement joins TRBV12-3 or TRBV12-4 to TRBJ2-3, with TRBD1 matching over 11 bases. The trim removed 6 bases at V and 4 bases at J, leaving 9 bases unmatched. This CDR3 is 16 amino acids long. The CDR3 DNA reads as TGTGCCAGCAGCCTATCTGGGACAGGGGGGGCAGATACGCAGTATTTT. Residues: CASSLSGTGGADTQYF.

The gene calls are TRBV5-1 and TRBJ1-2; D is undetermined. The germline V gene has CDR1 SGHRS and CDR2 YFSETQ. The CDR3 is 15 amino acids. Deletions cut 4 bases from V and 4 bases from J, with 17 bases between. CDR3 nucleotides: TGCGCCAGCAGCGAACCCGGGAGCCCGGGCTATGGCTACACCTTC. Encoded protein: CASSEPGSPGYGYTF.

This clonotype was picked up a small number of times. The chain joins TRBV30 to TRBJ1-2; D ambiguous. Trimming removed 5 bases at V and 5 bases at J, with 18 bases between. Germline V lookup: CDR1 GTSNPN, CDR2 SVGIG (reference sequence). The CDR3 spans 14 residues. The DNA of the CDR3 is TGTGCCTGGTATGCGGGAAACCTTCTTTATGGCTACACCTTC. Encoded protein: CAWYAGNLLYGYTF. Full variable domain (rest looked up from reference TRBV30 and TRBJ1-2): SQTIHQWPATLVQPVGSPLSLECTVEGTSNPNLYWYRQAAGRGLQLLFYSVGIGQISSEVPQNLSASRPQDRQFILSSKKLLLSDSGFYLCAWYAGNLLYGYTFGSGTRLTVV.

The rearrangement uses TRBV6-6 and TRBJ2-1; the D gene could be TRBD1 or TRBD2 (6 bases each). CDR1 MNHNY and CDR2 SVGAGI come from the germline V gene (reference sequence). The CDR3 is 19 amino acids. V gave up 0 bases and J gave up 5 bases, with 23 bases separating them. In DNA form, the CDR3 reads TGTGCCAGCAGTTACTCGAGGGGGACTGCCCGCCGAGGGGACAATGAGCAGTTCTTC. Translated, it gives CASSYSRGTARRGDNEQFF.

This clonotype was counted only a few times. The V and J genes are TRBV7-6 and TRBJ2-1; 11 nucleotides agree with TRBD2. The V gene's germline CDR1 is SGHVS and CDR2 FNYEAQ. V was pared by 2 bases and J by 9 bases, with 3 bases of the junction left unmatched. CDR3 size: 14 residues. CDR3 nucleotides: TGTGCCAGCAGCTTAACTAGCGGGGGAGCTGAGCAGTTCTTC. Translated, it gives CASSLTSGGAEQFF.